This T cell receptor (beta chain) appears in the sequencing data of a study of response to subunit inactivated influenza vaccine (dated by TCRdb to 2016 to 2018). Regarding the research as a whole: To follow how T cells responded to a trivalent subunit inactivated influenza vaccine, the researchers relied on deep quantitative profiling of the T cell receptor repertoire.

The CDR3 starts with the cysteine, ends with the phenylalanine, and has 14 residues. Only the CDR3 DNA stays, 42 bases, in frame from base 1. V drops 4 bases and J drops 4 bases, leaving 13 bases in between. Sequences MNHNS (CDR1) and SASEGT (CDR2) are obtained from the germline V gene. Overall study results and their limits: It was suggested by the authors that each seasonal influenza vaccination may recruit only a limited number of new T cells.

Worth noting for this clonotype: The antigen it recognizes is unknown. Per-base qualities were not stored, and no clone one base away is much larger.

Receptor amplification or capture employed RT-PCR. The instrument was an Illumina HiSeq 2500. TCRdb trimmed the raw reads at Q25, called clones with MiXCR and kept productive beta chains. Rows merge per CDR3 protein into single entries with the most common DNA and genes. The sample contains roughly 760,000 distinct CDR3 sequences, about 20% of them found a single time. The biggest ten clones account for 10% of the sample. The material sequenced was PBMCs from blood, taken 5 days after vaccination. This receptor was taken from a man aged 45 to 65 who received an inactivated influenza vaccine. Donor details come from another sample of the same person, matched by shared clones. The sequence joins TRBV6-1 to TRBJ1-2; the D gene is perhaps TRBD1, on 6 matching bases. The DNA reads TGTGCCAGCAGTGCGGGGGGGCGCGTCTATGGCTACACCTTC. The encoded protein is CASSAGGRVYGYTF.